This TCR beta chain is from a study of blood T cells in healthy people across ages. The CDR3 has 12 amino acids. The germline gives CDR1 DFQATT, CDR2 SNEGSKA (reference sequence). The V end was cut by 3 bases, the J end by 8 bases, with 13 bases between. Alongside a J-beta primer mix, a sample-barcoded 5' primer served in a second PCR lasting roughly 7 to 11 cycles. From the 5' RACE reads, TCRdb called clonotypes with MiXCR, one entry per CDR3 protein. The sample yields over 950,000 distinct CDR3 sequences, about two fifths seen once. The material sequenced was blood. The sequence came from a man aged 18 to 29 in good health. The V and J genes are TRBV20-1 and TRBJ1-2; D is undetermined. Written as DNA, the CDR3 is TGCAGTGCTAGTCCTCCGGCGGGGGGCTACACCTTC. Amino acid sequence: CSASPPAGGYTF.